A single sample is the source of the 20 T cell receptor beta chains below, sequenced in a study of PD-1 blockade in classical Hodgkin lymphoma. Profiled with immunoSEQ multiplex PCR; TCRdb holds only in-frame clones, not every one. The sample has around 15,000 clones; roughly three quarters are singletons. Time point given: cycle 4 day 1 (C4D1), after 5 to 7 weeks of nivolumab. Every one of the patients relapsed after autologous stem cell transplantation (brentuximab vedotin exposure was variable). Magnetic negative selection served to purify CD4+ T cells out of PBMCs that had been thawed. Sequencing was performed on CD4+ T cells from blood, taken before the fourth cycle of nivolumab. These receptor sequences come from a human donor with classical Hodgkin lymphoma.

The chain has TRBV19 and TRBJ2-7; 7 bases line up with TRBD1. This CDR3 is 15 amino acids long. The germline gives CDR1 LNHDA, CDR2 SQIVND (reference sequence). V gave up 5 bases and J gave up 4 bases; unmatched junction bases: 11. The CDR3 sequence: CASSAPTGPFYEQYF. CDR3 nucleotide sequence: TGTGCCAGTAGTGCTCCGACAGGGCCCTTTTACGAGCAGTACTTC.

The chain uses TRBV18 and TRBJ2-1; D gene unclear. Germline V gene sequence: CDR1 KGHSH, CDR2 LQKENI. V gave up 6 bases and J gave up 10 bases, with 16 bases separating them. This CDR3 contains 13 residues. CDR3: CASSPSDSSEQFF. CDR3 in DNA: TGTGCCAGCTCCCCATCCGACTCCAGCGAGCAGTTCTTC.

The chain recombines TRBV11-2 with TRBJ1-2; D is unresolved. CDR1 and CDR2 (germline): SGHAT, FQNNGV. The V gene lost 1 base and the J gene lost 8 bases, with 17 bases spanning the gap. The CDR3 loop spans 15 amino acids. The CDR3 sequence is CASSLAGYVAGGYTF. Here the CDR3 DNA reads TGTGCCAGCAGCTTAGCGGGGTATGTAGCCGGCGGCTACACCTTC.

The chain couples TRBV18 to TRBJ2-3; D unresolved. Germline CDR1 reads KGHSH; CDR2 reads LQKENI. The CDR3 totals 16 residues. Trimming took off 2 bases at V and 0 bases at J, with 12 bases between the two ends. CDR3 sequence (DNA): TGTGCCAGCTCACCAAGTCTTGCGTATAGCACAGATACGCAGTATTTT. Protein sequence: CASSPSLAYSTDTQYF.

The V and J genes are TRBV18 and TRBJ2-2, with 10 bases fitting TRBD2. Losses at the gene ends were 3 bases for V and 6 bases for J; bases not matched to a gene: 7. The CDR3 is made up of 16 amino acids. Germline-derived CDR1 and CDR2 are KGHSH and LQKENI. The CDR3 DNA sequence: TGTGCCAGCTCACCGAGGGCTAGCGGGAGCGCCGGGGAGCTGTTTTTT. Its protein product is CASSPRASGSAGELFF.

The chain uses TRBV7-6 and TRBJ1-3; D remains ambiguous. CDR3 length: 15 residues. Germline V gives CDR1 SGHVS, CDR2 FNYEAQ. V dropped 6 bases and J dropped 0 bases, with 12 bases sitting between them. The CDR3, as DNA: TGTGCCAGCAGTACAATTGGGAACTCTGGAAACACCATATATTTT. Amino acid sequence: CASSTIGNSGNTIYF.

This clone was counted between two and nine times. V and J are TRBV7-9 and TRBJ1-5; D not certain. V was trimmed by 3 bases and J by 7 bases, leaving 7 bases between them. Germline CDR1 and CDR2: SEHNR and FQNEAQ (reference sequence). The CDR3 has 12 amino acids. The CDR3 nucleotides read TGTGCCAGCAGCTTCGGGCAACAGCCCCAGCATTTT. It codes for CASSFGQQPQHF.

This clone was picked up a small number of times. Germline is not matched at one junction end, which may reflect a read error. The chain joins TRBV10-3 to TRBJ1-3; no clear D gene. Germline lookup yields CDR1 ENHRY and CDR2 SYGVKD. The CDR3 is 13 amino acids. Here the CDR3 DNA reads TGTGCCACCAGTCGCCAGGAGGGAAACACCATATATTTT. Amino acid sequence: CATSRQEGNTIYF.

The chain couples TRBV6-4 to TRBJ2-1; D might be TRBD2 (6 bases). This CDR3 is built from 14 residues. Germline CDR1 MRHNA, CDR2 SNTAGT. V lost 3 bases and J 3 bases, leaving 9 bases between the germline ends. The CDR3: CASSDDGGYNEQFF. In DNA form, the CDR3 reads TGTGCCAGCAGTGATGACGGGGGCTACAATGAGCAGTTCTTC.

The rearrangement links TRBV2 to TRBJ1-1; no reliable D call. The CDR3 contains 12 residues. The V and J ends lost 6 bases and 5 bases respectively, with 10 bases between them. CDR1 SNHLY and CDR2 FYNNEI come from the germline V gene. CDR3 nucleotide sequence: TGTGCCAGCAGCTCCGAAGGGACTGAAGCTTTCTTT. Protein: CASSSEGTEAFF.

This chain joins TRBV18 and TRBJ1-3; possibly TRBD1 for D (6 bases). Trimming took off 8 bases at V and 0 bases at J, with 14 bases between the two ends. The germline CDR1 and CDR2 sequences are KGHSH and LQKENI. There are 15 residues in the CDR3. In nucleotides, the CDR3 is TGTGCCAGCACGGAGGCAGGGGCCTCTGGAAACACCATATATTTT. It codes for CASTEAGASGNTIYF.

This clone was counted a few times. The chain combines TRBV5-4 with TRBJ2-7, with 12 bases that match TRBD2. Germline V gene sequence: CDR1 SGHNT, CDR2 YYREEE (reference sequence). The V gene end was trimmed by 5 bases and the J gene end by 4 bases; junction bases not matched to a gene: 7. This CDR3 is 15 amino acids long. The CDR3 is CASSPTSGSQYEQYF. DNA of the CDR3: TGTGCCAGCAGTCCGACTAGCGGGAGTCAGTACGAGCAGTACTTC.

V is TRBV6-1 and J is TRBJ2-1, with 7 bases aligning to TRBD2. V trimming: 7 bases; J trimming: 0 bases; junction bases outside the gene matches: 6. CDR3 size: 15 residues. Germline V lookup: CDR1 MNHNS, CDR2 SASEGT. The CDR3 here is CASTRGVNSYNEQFF. DNA of the CDR3: TGTGCCAGCACCCGGGGGGTTAACTCCTACAATGAGCAGTTCTTC.

The chain has TRBV27 and TRBJ2-1, with 9 bases that match TRBD2. Germline assignment: CDR1 MNHEY and CDR2 SMNVEV (reference sequence). The CDR3 sequence is 15 residues long. Unmatched junction bases numbered 10, after V lost 7 bases and J lost 6 bases. CDR3 loop: CASNSIAGVRNEQFF. In DNA form, the CDR3 reads TGTGCCAGCAACTCCATAGCGGGAGTCCGCAATGAGCAGTTCTTC.

J is TRBJ2-1 and V is TRBV7-6; TRBD2 matches 10 bases. V dropped 3 bases and J dropped 4; count of bases not matched to a gene: 3. CDR3 length: 15 amino acids. Germline loops: CDR1 SGHVS, CDR2 FNYEAQ. The CDR3 region is CASSFGLAVYNEQFF. The CDR3 nucleotides are TGTGCCAGCAGCTTCGGACTAGCGGTATACAATGAGCAGTTCTTC.

V usage is TRBV9 and J usage is TRBJ1-3, with D perhaps matching TRBD1 (6 bases). Germline V lookup: CDR1 SGDLS, CDR2 YYNGEE. The CDR3 has 15 residues. Trimming removed 0 bases from V and 0 bases from J, with 7 bases in between. Written as DNA, the CDR3 is TGTGCCAGCAGCGTAGGGACAGTCTCTGGAAACACCATATATTTT. Its protein product is CASSVGTVSGNTIYF. The variable domain in full, completed from reference TRBV9 and TRBJ1-3, reads DSGVTQTPKHLITATGQRVTLRCSPRSGDLSVYWYQQSLDQGLQFLIQYYNGEERAKGNILERFSAQQFPDLHSELNLSSLELGDSALYFCASSVGTVSGNTIYFGEGSWLTVV.

The chain combines TRBV12-5 with TRBJ1-2; D is possibly TRBD1 (6 bases). The CDR3 covers 14 residues. Trimming took off 5 bases at V and 6 bases at J, with 16 bases between the two ends. The germline gives CDR1 LGHNT, CDR2 FRNRAP. The DNA of the CDR3 is TGTGCTAGTGGTCCCGACACAGGGATTAATGGCTACACCTTC. Its translation: CASGPDTGINGYTF.

For the CDR3, the DNA is TGTGCCTGGAGTGGGACAGGGGTTACTGAAGCTTTCTTT. Its protein product is CAWSGTGVTEAFF. The chain links TRBV30 to TRBJ1-1; 9 bases are shared with TRBD1. This CDR3 is 13 amino acids long. After removal of 1 base from V and 5 bases from J, the junction contained 2 bases not matched to a gene. Germline V gives CDR1 GTSNPN, CDR2 SVGIG (reference sequence).

The J gene is TRBJ2-3, the V gene TRBV5-1; D is perhaps TRBD2 (6 bases). CDR1 SGHRS and CDR2 YFSETQ come from the germline V gene. With 4 bases removed from V and 4 bases from J, the gap between germline ends came to 19 bases. The CDR3 is 16 amino acids. CDR3 nucleotide sequence: TGCGCCAGCAGCCCGACTTCTGCGGGAAGGTCAGATACGCAGTATTTT. The encoded protein is CASSPTSAGRSDTQYF.

This clone was seen more than once but under ten times. The chain combines TRBV2 with TRBJ1-5, with D possibly TRBD1 on 6 matching bases. Trimming removed 2 bases from V and 1 base from J, with 15 bases in between. Germline V gene sequence: CDR1 SNHLY, CDR2 FYNNEI. The CDR3 contains 17 residues. The CDR3 sequence: CASSEYGGQRSNQPQHF. CDR3 DNA sequence: TGTGCCAGCAGTGAATATGGGGGGCAAAGGAGCAATCAGCCCCAGCATTTT.